This entry features one TCR beta chain sequence. As yet, its antigen is unknown. Random hexamers were used to reverse transcribe the RNA input (roughly 0.5 to 1 ug). An immunoSEQ multiplex PCR amplified TCR beta CDR3 over 54 Vbeta and 13 Jbeta. TCRdb fed the immunoSEQ multiplex PCR reads into MiXCR, producing one record per CDR3 protein. This table has under 250,000 distinct CDR3 sequences, less than 95% appearing once. This record comes from a study of CD8 T cells in Susac syndrome. About the research overall: When blood was drawn, the patients with Susac syndrome were therapy-naive, on corticosteroids, or on intravenous immunoglobulin alone. Points from the study as a whole: Clonal expansion did not appear in Susac syndrome CD4+ T cell repertoires. The study conceded that its TCR sequencing and HLA analysis involved relatively few individuals.

Germline CDR1 GTSNPN, CDR2 SVGIG (reference sequence). Trimming removed 7 bases from V and 7 bases from J, with 23 bases in between. CDR3 length: 16 residues. This receptor was obtained from a human donor with Susac syndrome. The sample taken for sequencing was CD4+ T cells from PBMCs. This chain joins TRBV30 and TRBJ1-6; D is ambiguous. CDR3 sequence reads: CASKEGILSFNSPLHF. CDR3 DNA: TGTGCCTCCAAAGAGGGCATCCTTAGTTTCAATTCACCCCTCCACTTT.